This TCR beta chain was sequenced for a study of T cells after yellow fever vaccination. CDR3 size: 12 residues. Trimming pared 4 bases from V and 4 bases from J, leaving 7 bases between. From germline, CDR1 is LNHNV and CDR2 YYDKDF (reference sequence). TCRdb recomputed calls from the 5' RACE reads with MiXCR, one row per CDR3 protein. The data show tens of thousands of distinct CDR3 sequences, roughly 7.3% seen once. This clonotype was detected ten times or more. The material sequenced was CD8+ T cells sorted from PBMCs, taken around 16 days after the first yellow fever vaccination. The chain carries TRBV15 and TRBJ1-1; D is perhaps TRBD1 (6 bases). The receptor's source is a man younger than 30 who received the YFV17D yellow fever vaccine. In nucleotides, the CDR3 is TGTGCCACCAGCAAGGGGGTCACTGAAGCTTTCTTT. Translation: CATSKGVTEAFF.